These 3 T cell receptor beta chains were sequenced from one sample in a study of Graves' ophthalmopathy and Graves' hyperthyroidism. Amplification from RNA transcripts yielded the TCR beta CDR3 regions. Second-round multiplex PCR followed a first-round RT-PCR using HTBI primers. TCRdb re-analysed the multiplex PCR reads in MiXCR, keeping a single row per CDR3 protein. The data contain approximately 700,000 distinct CDR3 sequences, over 40% of them seen just once; the ten biggest clones take up about 3.3%. Material: peripheral blood. These receptors came from an adult man with Graves' ophthalmopathy.

The CDR3 region has the DNA TGTGCCAGCAGTGATTCAGGGACCAACGTCCTGACTTTC. Amino acid sequence: CASSDSGTNVLTF. The V gene is TRBV25-1, the J gene TRBJ2-6; a weak D match, TRBD1 (5 bases). CDR1 and CDR2 from the germline V gene are MGHDK and SYGVNS. The CDR3 length is 13 residues. V shed 3 bases and J shed 8 bases, with 8 bases lying between them.

This clonotype showed up just a few times. The chain recombines TRBV7-9 with TRBJ1-2, with D maybe TRBD1 (6 bases). The CDR3 length is 13 residues. Germline CDR1 and CDR2: SEHNR and FQNEAQ (reference sequence). Trimming removed 5 bases at V and 7 bases at J, with 14 bases between. This CDR3 reads CASSTRTAGGYTF. The CDR3, as DNA: TGTGCCAGCAGCACACGGACAGCCGGTGGCTACACCTTC.

The chain links TRBV29-1 to TRBJ2-7; 8 nucleotides agree with TRBD1. CDR3 length equals 12 residues. J lost 5 bases, V lost 7 bases, and 7 bases had no gene match. Germline loops: CDR1 SQVTM, CDR2 ANQGSEA. CDR3 sequence (DNA): TGCAGCGCCAGGACAGGGTTCCACGAGCAGTACTTC. This codes for CSARTGFHEQYF.